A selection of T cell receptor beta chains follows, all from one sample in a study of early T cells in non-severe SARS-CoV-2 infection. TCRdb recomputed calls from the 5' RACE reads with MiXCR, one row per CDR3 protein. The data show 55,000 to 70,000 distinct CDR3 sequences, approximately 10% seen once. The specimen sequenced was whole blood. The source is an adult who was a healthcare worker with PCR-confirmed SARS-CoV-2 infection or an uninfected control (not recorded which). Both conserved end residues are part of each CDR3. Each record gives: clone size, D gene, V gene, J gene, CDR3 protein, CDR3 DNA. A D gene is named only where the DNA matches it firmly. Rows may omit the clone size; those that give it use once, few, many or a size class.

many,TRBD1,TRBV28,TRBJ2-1,CASSFFVQGAHEQFF,TGTGCCAGCAGTTTCTTCGTTCAGGGGGCGCATGAGCAGTTCTTC
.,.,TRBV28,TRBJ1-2,CASSFRQGNGYTF,TGTGCCAGCAGTTTTCGGCAGGGTAATGGCTACACCTTC
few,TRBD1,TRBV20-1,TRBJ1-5,CSALDRVSNQPQHF,TGCAGTGCTCTCGACAGGGTTAGCAATCAGCCCCAGCATTTT
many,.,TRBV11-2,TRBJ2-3,CASSLSVRSTDTQYF,TGTGCCAGCAGCTTATCAGTCCGGAGCACAGATACGCAGTATTTT
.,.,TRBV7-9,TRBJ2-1,CASSPSPSSNEQFF,TGTGCCAGCAGCCCGAGTCCTAGTTCCAATGAGCAGTTCTTC
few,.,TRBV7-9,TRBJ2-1,CASSQRPLVDNEQFF,TGTGCCAGCAGCCAAAGGCCCTTAGTCGACAATGAGCAGTTCTTC
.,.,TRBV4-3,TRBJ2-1,CASSQEIGYEQFF,TGCGCCAGCAGCCAAGAGATCGGTTATGAGCAGTTCTTC
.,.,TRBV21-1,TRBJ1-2,CASSKDDPNYGYTF,TGTGCCAGCAGCAAAGATGACCCTAACTATGGCTACACCTTC
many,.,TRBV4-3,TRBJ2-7,CASSQGTGNYEQYF,TGCGCCAGCAGCCAAGGCACAGGCAACTACGAGCAGTACTTC
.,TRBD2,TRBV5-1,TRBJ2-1,CASGLDIGEQFF,TGCGCCAGCGGACTAGATATTGGTGAGCAGTTCTTC
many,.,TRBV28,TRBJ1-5,CASRSMQDSNQPQHF,TGTGCCAGCAGGTCGATGCAGGATAGCAATCAGCCCCAGCATTTT
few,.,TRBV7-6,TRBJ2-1,CASRLRAGNEQFF,TGTGCCAGCAGACTACGGGCCGGCAATGAGCAGTTCTTC
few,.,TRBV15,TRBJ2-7,CATSPRDTNYEQYF,TGTGCCACCAGCCCGCGGGACACGAACTACGAGCAGTACTTC
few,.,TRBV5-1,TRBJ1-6,CASSPGGQNSSPLHF,TGCGCCAGCAGCCCCGGAGGACAAAATAGTTCACCCCTCCACTTT
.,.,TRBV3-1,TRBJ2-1,CASSQGSGLNEQFF,TGTGCCAGCAGCCAAGGGTCCGGGCTAAATGAGCAGTTCTTC
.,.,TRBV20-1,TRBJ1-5,CSARTHSNQPQHF,TGCAGTGCTCGGACTCATAGCAATCAGCCCCAGCATTTT
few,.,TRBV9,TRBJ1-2,CASSVAGANYGYTF,TGTGCCAGCAGCGTAGCAGGAGCTAACTATGGCTACACCTTC
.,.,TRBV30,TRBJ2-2,CAWSITGELFF,TGTGCCTGGAGTATTACCGGGGAGCTGTTTTTT
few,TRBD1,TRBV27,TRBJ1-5,CASSTIQGFYSNQPQHF,TGTGCCAGCAGTACGATACAGGGGTTTTATAGCAATCAGCCCCAGCATTTT
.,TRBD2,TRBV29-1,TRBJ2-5,CSVGASGRTPQETQYF,TGCAGCGTTGGGGCTAGCGGGAGAACCCCGCAAGAGACCCAGTACTTC
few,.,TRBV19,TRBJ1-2,CASKEVGGYTF,TGTGCCAGTAAAGAAGTAGGCGGCTACACCTTC
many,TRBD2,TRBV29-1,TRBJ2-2,CSAGTSGNTGELFF,TGCAGCGCCGGGACTAGCGGTAACACCGGGGAGCTGTTTTTT
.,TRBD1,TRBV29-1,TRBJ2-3,CSVEGLQGQGRYTQYF,TGCAGCGTTGAGGGCCTACAGGGACAGGGGCGCTATACGCAGTATTTT
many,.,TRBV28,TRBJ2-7,CASSLRPSSYEQYF,TGTGCCAGCAGTTTAAGGCCTTCATCCTACGAGCAGTACTTC
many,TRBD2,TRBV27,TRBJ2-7,CASSISGSYEQYF,TGTGCCAGCAGCATCAGCGGGAGTTACGAGCAGTACTTC
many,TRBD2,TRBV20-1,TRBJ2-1,CSARETSGSYEQFF,TGCAGTGCTAGGGAGACTAGCGGGAGCTATGAGCAGTTCTTC
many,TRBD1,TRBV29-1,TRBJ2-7,CSGTDRDYEQYF,TGCAGCGGAACAGACAGGGACTACGAGCAGTACTTC
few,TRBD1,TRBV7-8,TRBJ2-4,CASSPATGDGIQYF,TGTGCCAGCAGCCCGGCGACAGGGGACGGCATTCAGTACTTC
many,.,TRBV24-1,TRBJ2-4,CATGDKGIQYF,TGTGCCACCGGAGACAAAGGCATTCAGTACTTC
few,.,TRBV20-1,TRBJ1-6,CSARTVGNSPLHF,TGCAGTGCTAGGACAGTCGGGAATTCACCCCTCCACTTT
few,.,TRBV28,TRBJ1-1,CASTSTLNTEAFF,TGTGCCAGCACTTCCACGTTGAACACTGAAGCTTTCTTT
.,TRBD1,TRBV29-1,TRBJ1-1,CSVRTGLPEAFF,TGCAGCGTCCGGACAGGGCTGCCTGAAGCTTTCTTT
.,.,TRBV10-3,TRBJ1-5,CATRRDTDQPQHF,TGTGCCACCCGCCGGGACACCGATCAGCCCCAGCATTTT
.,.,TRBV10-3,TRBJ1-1,CAIRGPGGTEAFF,TGTGCCATCCGCGGGCCTGGAGGGACTGAAGCTTTCTTT
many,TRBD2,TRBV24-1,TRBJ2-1,CATGTSGPYNEQFF,TGTGCCACCGGGACTAGCGGACCCTACAATGAGCAGTTCTTC
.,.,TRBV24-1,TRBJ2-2,CATSGSLNTGELFF,TGTGCCACCAGTGGTTCACTGAACACCGGGGAGCTGTTTTTT
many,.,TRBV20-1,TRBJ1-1,CSAPTGTEAFF,TGCAGTGCTCCGACAGGCACTGAAGCTTTCTTT
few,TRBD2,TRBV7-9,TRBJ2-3,CASSFGGRAGDTQYF,TGTGCCAGCAGCTTCGGCGGGAGGGCCGGAGATACGCAGTATTTT
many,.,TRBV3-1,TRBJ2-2,CASSHETGAGELFF,TGTGCCAGCAGCCATGAGACAGGCGCCGGGGAGCTGTTTTTT
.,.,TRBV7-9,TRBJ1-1,CASSPTEEAFF,TGTGCCAGCAGCCCAACAGAAGAAGCTTTCTTT
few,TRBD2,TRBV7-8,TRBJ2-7,CASSLTSGVNEQYF,TGTGCCAGCAGCTTGACTAGCGGGGTTAACGAGCAGTACTTC
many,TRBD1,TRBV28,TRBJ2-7,CASRPTGAREQYF,TGTGCCAGCAGACCCACAGGGGCTCGGGAGCAGTACTTC
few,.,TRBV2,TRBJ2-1,CASSALDSSYNEQFF,TGTGCCAGCAGTGCATTGGACAGCTCCTACAATGAGCAGTTCTTC
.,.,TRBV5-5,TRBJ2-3,CASSLEGHGISGRATDTQYF,TGTGCCAGCAGCTTGGAGGGACATGGGATTAGCGGGCGTGCGACAGATACGCAGTATTTT
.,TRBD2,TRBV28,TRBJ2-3,CATGAGLAGGDTQYF,TGTGCCACCGGGGCGGGACTAGCGGGAGGTGATACGCAGTATTTT